This TCR beta chain is from a study of T-cell reconstitution after alpha-beta-depleted transplantation in children. This clonotype was detected ten times or more. A TCRbeta library incorporating unique molecular identifiers was prepared. TCRdb reprocessed the PCR reads with MiXCR, giving one entry per CDR3 protein. The data contain 230,000 or so distinct CDR3 sequences, around 11% of them singletons. The CDR3 consists of 15 residues. Germline V lookup: CDR1 MNHEY, CDR2 SVGAGI. Germline trimming cut 5 bases from V and 3 bases from J; bases unmatched to any gene: 9. This sequence joins TRBV6-5 and TRBJ1-2, with 7 bases aligning to TRBD1. The receptor was derived from a human donor who donated a stem cell graft to a child with acute lymphoblastic leukemia. Material: PBMCs from the stem cell graft donor, obtained from the stem cell graft. CDR3: CASSRGPTTHYGYTF. The CDR3 nucleotides read TGTGCCAGCAGTAGGGGGCCCACCACCCACTATGGCTACACCTTC.